Listed below are T cell receptor beta chains from one sample, sequenced in a study of OX40 agonist ivuxolimab in advanced cancers. The table came from immunoSEQ multiplex PCR; TCRdb's copy has only in-frame clones and leaves some out. Altogether fewer than 25,000 clones are present, about nine tenths being singletons, with the ten largest covering around 31%. This material consisted of CD4+ or CD8+ T cells sorted from blood, taken in a trial of the OX40 agonist ivuxolimab. The receptors stem from an adult with an advanced solid tumor such as melanoma, head and neck, liver or kidney cancer. Each CDR3 is given with its conserved first and last residue. The D gene is left open where the match is weak. Clone sizes are given selectively: once, few, many, or a class where the clone is expanded.

d_gene | abundance | j_gene | v_gene | CDR3aa | CDR3nt
- | - | TRBJ2-3 | TRBV6-5 | CASSYGGRLDTQYF | TGTGCCAGCAGTTACGGGGGACGGCTAGATACGCAGTATTTT
TRBD1 | - | TRBJ2-5 | TRBV6-5 | CASRLTGTVRETQYF | TGTGCCAGCAGATTAACCGGGACAGTGAGGGAGACCCAGTACTTC
- | once | TRBJ2-1 | TRBV30 | CAWMEGTYNEQFF | TGTGCCTGGATGGAGGGAACCTACAATGAGCAGTTCTTC
- | - | TRBJ1-1 | TRBV6-6 | CASRTGIDLNTEAFF | TGTGCCAGCAGAACCGGGATAGATCTGAACACTGAAGCTTTCTTT
- | - | TRBJ1-6 | TRBV9 | CASSGLGQSNSPLHF | TGTGCCAGCAGCGGGCTCGGACAGTCTAATTCACCCCTCCACTTT
- | - | TRBJ2-7 | TRBV18 | CASSPPAGVPSYEQYF | TGTGCCAGCTCACCCCCCGCAGGGGTGCCCTCCTACGAGCAGTACTTC
- | - | TRBJ2-5 | TRBV10-3 | CAIRDGLETQYF | TGTGCCATCAGAGACGGATTGGAGACCCAGTACTTC
TRBD2 | - | TRBJ2-3 | TRBV7-9 | CASSFGTSGGRADTQYF | TGTGCCAGCAGCTTCGGGACTAGCGGGGGTCGGGCAGATACGCAGTATTTT
- | - | TRBJ2-1 | TRBV19 | CASSERRDNEQFF | TGTGCCAGTAGTGAAAGGAGGGACAATGAGCAGTTCTTC
- | few | TRBJ2-3 | TRBV5-6 | CASSLRDTQYF | TGTGCCAGCAGCTTGAGGGATACGCAGTATTTT
- | - | TRBJ1-1 | TRBV10-1 | CASSPPGENTEAFF | TGCGCCAGCAGTCCTCCGGGGGAGAACACTGAAGCTTTCTTT
TRBD1 | - | TRBJ1-1 | TRBV5-4 | CASSQAARGQTEAFF | TGTGCCAGCAGCCAGGCGGCCAGGGGGCAGACTGAAGCTTTCTTT
- | once | TRBJ2-2 | TRBV6-5 | CASTHGTGELFF | TGTGCCAGCACCCACGGGACGGGGGAGCTGTTTTTT
TRBD1 | - | TRBJ1-2 | TRBV5-4 | CASSQEQGNYGYTF | TGTGCCAGCAGCCAGGAACAGGGGAACTATGGCTACACCTTC
- | - | TRBJ2-1 | TRBV29-1 | CSVARGSSYNEQFF | TGCAGCGTTGCAAGGGGAAGCTCCTACAATGAGCAGTTCTTC
- | - | TRBJ2-3 | TRBV18 | CASSRVRQQTPTDTQYF | TGTGCCAGCTCACGGGTGAGGCAGCAAACACCCACAGATACGCAGTATTTT
- | - | TRBJ2-7 | TRBV5-8 | CASSLLRSYEQYF | TGTGCCAGCAGCTTACTACGTTCCTACGAGCAGTACTTC
- | - | TRBJ2-7 | TRBV6-1 | CAPDGGSYEQYF | TGTGCCCCCGACGGAGGCTCCTACGAGCAGTACTTC
TRBD2 | - | TRBJ2-1 | TRBV12-5 | CASGYPASGGYNEQFF | TGTGCTAGTGGTTACCCTGCTAGCGGGGGCTACAATGAGCAGTTCTTC
TRBD2 | few | TRBJ2-7 | TRBV5-4 | CASSLASGTYEQYF | TGTGCCAGCAGCTTGGCTAGCGGGACCTACGAGCAGTACTTC
- | - | TRBJ2-2 | TRBV10-3 | CATRVRMAGELFF | TGTGCCACCAGGGTACGGATGGCCGGGGAGCTGTTTTTT
- | few | TRBJ2-5 | TRBV20-1 | CSAGNRETQYF | TGCAGTGCTGGAAACAGGGAGACCCAGTACTTC
- | - | TRBJ2-2 | TRBV30 | CAWSGGQLDTGELFF | TGTGCCTGGAGTGGGGGACAACTCGACACCGGGGAGCTGTTTTTT
- | - | TRBJ2-5 | TRBV30 | CAWRRLLYQETQYF | TGTGCCTGGAGACGACTATTATACCAAGAGACCCAGTACTTC
- | - | TRBJ2-3 | TRBV2 | CASKGGLGTDTQYF | TGTGCCAGCAAAGGGGGGCTAGGCACAGATACGCAGTATTTT
- | - | TRBJ2-5 | TRBV20-1 | CSARVGETQYF | TGCAGTGCTAGAGTGGGAGAGACCCAGTACTTC
- | - | TRBJ1-2 | TRBV9 | CASSVAPQGLANYGYTF | TGTGCCAGCAGCGTAGCCCCGCAGGGATTAGCTAACTATGGCTACACCTTC